The 26 T cell receptor beta chains listed next were all sequenced from one sample in a study of blood T cell repertoires in COVID-19. The data were produced by immunoSEQ multiplex PCR, yet TCRdb's version contains in-frame clones alone and is incomplete. The data contain under 300,000 clones, 82% of them singletons. Material: peripheral blood. These receptor sequences come from a young woman with acute or convalescent COVID-19.

The chain has TRBV6-1 and TRBJ2-7; D may be TRBD1 (6 bases). The germline V gene has CDR1 MNHNS and CDR2 SASEGT. V dropped 4 bases and J dropped 5 bases, with 21 bases sitting between them. The CDR3 is made up of 16 amino acids. CDR3: CASSVGEIGGNDEQYF. The CDR3, as DNA: TGTGCCAGCAGTGTCGGGGAAATAGGGGGTAATGACGAGCAGTACTTC.

This chain connects TRBV6-5 to TRBJ2-3; D possibly corresponds to TRBD2 (7 bases). CDR3 size: 15 residues. The germline V and J ends were trimmed by 5 bases and 6 bases, with 18 bases remaining between them. Germline assignment: CDR1 MNHEY and CDR2 SVGAGI. In nucleotides, the CDR3 is TGTGCCAGCAGTCGACAACAGGGAGGGGAGGATACGCAGTATTTT. It yields the protein CASSRQQGGEDTQYF.

The J gene is TRBJ1-1, the V gene TRBV27; 8 nucleotides align to TRBD1. Germline CDR1 is MNHEY and CDR2 is SMNVEV (reference sequence). The V segment lost 3 bases and the J segment 7 bases; nucleotides outside the gene matches: 19. The CDR3 spans 18 residues. The CDR3 nucleotides are TGTGCCAGCAGTTTCTATACCCCAGGGGGCGCTGGTTGGGGTGAAGCTTTCTTT. Translating gives CASSFYTPGGAGWGEAFF.

CDR3 protein: CASSTLLLLAGVFF. As DNA, the CDR3 is TGTGCCAGCAGCACCCTGCTTCTCCTAGCGGGAGTGTTCTTC. This rearrangement joins TRBV11-2 to TRBJ2-1; 10 nucleotides align to TRBD2. This CDR3 region has 14 residues. The germline gives CDR1 SGHAT, CDR2 FQNNGV. The junction had 13 bases not matched to a gene; V was cut back by 5 bases and J by 15 bases.

V and J are TRBV6-6 and TRBJ2-3; TRBD2 agrees at 11 bases. V gave up 2 bases and J gave up 2 bases; unmatched junction bases: 3. The CDR3 contains 16 residues. Germline CDR1 MNHNY, CDR2 SVGAGI (reference sequence). CDR3 amino acids: CASSYQGLAVTDTQYF. Here the CDR3 DNA reads TGTGCCAGCAGTTACCAGGGACTAGCGGTCACAGATACGCAGTATTTT.

The chain links TRBV21-1 to TRBJ2-5; the tabulated D call, TRBD2, remains unverified against the DNA. TRBV21-1 is recorded as a pseudogene. The CDR3 totals 16 residues. CDR3 loop: CASSTLGLANPMTQYF. CDR3 nucleotides: TGTGCCAGCAGCACCCTCGGACTAGCGAACCCCATGACCCAGTACTTC.

This sequence joins TRBV4-3 and TRBJ2-7, with TRBD1 as a possible D gene (6 bases). The CDR3 is 15 amino acids. CDR1 is LGHNA, CDR2 YSLEER, per germline. The germline V and J ends were trimmed by 0 bases and 2 bases, with 11 bases remaining between them. CDR3 region: CASSQDFGQTYEQYF. CDR3 in DNA: TGCGCCAGCAGCCAAGATTTCGGACAGACCTACGAGCAGTACTTC.

Note on this clone: Other DNA sequences within the sample encode an identical CDR3. CDR3 in amino acids: CASSDRGRVTEAFF. For the CDR3, the DNA is TGCGCCAGCAGTGACCGGGGGAGGGTCACTGAAGCTTTCTTT. V usage is TRBV10-2 and J usage is TRBJ1-1; a possible D gene is TRBD1 (5 bases). The V gene lost 3 bases and the J gene lost 4 bases, with 12 bases spanning the gap. Per the germline V gene, CDR1 is WSHSY and CDR2 is SAAADI. The CDR3 extends over 14 amino acids.

The chain employs TRBV21-1 and TRBJ2-1; the tabulated D call, TRBD2, remains unverified against the DNA. TRBV21-1 counts as a pseudogene. The CDR3 is made up of 14 amino acids. The CDR3 loop is CASSTGFTYNEQFF. CDR3 nucleotides: TGTGCCAGCAGCACCGGGTTTACCTACAATGAGCAGTTCTTC.

This chain joins TRBV30 and TRBJ2-3; 14 bases line up with TRBD2. Germline CDR1 reads GTSNPN; CDR2 reads SVGIG (reference sequence). The CDR3 is 17 amino acids. The V and J ends lost 2 bases and 5 bases, in that order; junction bases with no gene match: 9. CDR3 coding DNA: TGTGCCTGGAGTAGCGCCCGGACTAGCGGGAGGAGAGATACGCAGTATTTT. This codes for CAWSSARTSGRRDTQYF.

The chain is built from TRBV7-2 and TRBJ2-3, with 11 bases matching TRBD2. Germline-derived CDR1 and CDR2 are SGHTA and FQGNSA. J was trimmed by 0 bases and V by 3 bases; bases with no gene match: 11. This CDR3 is built from 19 residues. The CDR3 DNA is TGTGCCAGCAGCTTCGCCGGGACTAGCGGAACGACAAGCACAGATACGCAGTATTTT. It translates to CASSFAGTSGTTSTDTQYF.

The rearrangement uses TRBV5-5 and TRBJ2-3, with 7 bases aligning to TRBD2. The CDR3 is 16 residues long. Losses at the gene ends were 4 bases for V and 4 bases for J; bases not matched to a gene: 12. Looked up from germline, CDR1 is SGHKS and CDR2 is YYEKEE (reference sequence). The CDR3 nucleotides read TGTGCCAGCAGCCGCGATCCGGCTAGCGGCGCAGATACGCAGTATTTT. Protein product: CASSRDPASGADTQYF.

CDR3 sequence: CASSLASGGDYGYTF. CDR3 DNA: TGTGCCAGCAGCTTAGCTTCCGGGGGGGACTATGGCTACACCTTC. The chain uses TRBV11-2 and TRBJ1-2, with D tentatively TRBD1 (5 bases). CDR1 is SGHAT, CDR2 FQNNGV, per germline. Trimming shortened V by 1 base and J by 3 bases, and 12 bases separated the two germline ends. This CDR3 comprises 15 residues. Drawing the rest from reference TRBV11-2 and TRBJ1-2, the complete variable domain is EAGVAQSPRYKIIEKRQSVAFWCNPISGHATLYWYQQILGQGPKLLIQFQNNGVVDDSQLPKDRFSAERLKGVDSTLKIQPAKLEDSAVYLCASSLASGGDYGYTFGSGTRLTVV.

The chain employs TRBV5-6 and TRBJ2-1; D perhaps matches TRBD1 (5 bases). The ends were cut back, 0 bases at V and 1 base at J, with 8 bases in the middle. Per the germline V gene, CDR1 is SGHDT and CDR2 is YYEEEE. The CDR3 is 15 residues long. CDR3 in DNA: TGTGCCAGCAGCTTGGGGGGCCTATCCTACAATGAGCAGTTCTTC. Amino acids: CASSLGGLSYNEQFF.

The CDR3 DNA is TGTGCCAGCAGCCCCGGTTTGAGGGCTACGGGGGGCAATGAGCAGTTCTTC. Translation gives CASSPGLRATGGNEQFF. The chain combines TRBV7-6 with TRBJ2-1; TRBD2 aligns across 7 bases. Unmatched junction bases numbered 16, after V lost 5 bases and J lost 6 bases. Germline V gives CDR1 SGHVS, CDR2 FNYEAQ. The CDR3 covers 17 residues.

The J gene is TRBJ1-4, the V gene TRBV25-1, with D unclear. Trimming removed 5 bases at V and 6 bases at J, with 16 bases between. This CDR3 has 15 amino acids. CDR1 is MGHDK and CDR2 is SYGVNS in the germline V gene. CDR3 residues: CASSKSRRADEKLFF. As DNA, the CDR3 is TGTGCCAGCAGTAAAAGCCGGAGGGCAGATGAAAAACTGTTTTTT.

The table lists this clone with a few counts. The rearrangement uses TRBV2 and TRBJ2-5, with 7 bases matching TRBD2. Germline loops: CDR1 SNHLY, CDR2 FYNNEI. The ends lost 6 bases at V and 4 bases at J; junction bases unmatched: 5. This CDR3 comprises 13 residues. As DNA, the CDR3 is TGTGCCAGCAGAGCTAGCGGAACAGAGACCCAGTACTTC. Its protein is CASRASGTETQYF.

This clone turned up a few times. V is TRBV11-2 and J is TRBJ1-1; D is ambiguous. Per germline, CDR1 SGHAT and CDR2 FQNNGV. V lost 5 bases and J lost 4, with 20 bases in between. The CDR3 covers 16 residues. CDR3 sequence reads: CASSPRRGGPGTEAFF. The CDR3 nucleotides read TGTGCCAGCAGCCCAAGACGCGGAGGGCCTGGCACTGAAGCTTTCTTT.

The chain is built from TRBV29-1 and TRBJ1-2; 7 positions match TRBD1. Germline trimming cut 6 bases from V and 7 bases from J; bases unmatched to any gene: 8. This CDR3 has 12 residues. CDR1 and CDR2 from the germline V gene are SQVTM and ANQGSEA. The DNA of the CDR3 is TGCAGCGTGCGACAGGGATCCCTTGGCTACACCTTC. Translated: CSVRQGSLGYTF.

V gene TRBV4-1 combines with J gene TRBJ2-7; 7 positions agree with TRBD2. This CDR3 is 14 amino acids long. Per the germline V gene, CDR1 is MGHRA and CDR2 is YSYEKL. V lost 1 base, J lost 6 bases, and 6 bases stayed unmatched. In DNA, the CDR3 is TGCGCCAGCAGCCAAGGACTAGCCGAGGTCGAGCAGTACTTC. Protein: CASSQGLAEVEQYF.

This chain connects TRBV5-1 to TRBJ1-2, with 12 nucleotides matching TRBD1. After removal of 0 bases from V and 4 bases from J, the junction contained 7 bases not matched to a gene. This CDR3 is built from 17 residues. Germline V lookup: CDR1 SGHRS, CDR2 YFSETQ. CDR3 nucleotides: TGCGCCAGCAGCTTGGGAATGGGACAGGGGGCTCTCTATGGCTACACCTTC. It is translated as CASSLGMGQGALYGYTF. The full variable domain, completed using reference TRBV5-1 and TRBJ1-2, is KAGVTQTPRYLIKTRGQQVTLSCSPISGHRSVSWYQQTPGQGLQFLFEYFSETQRNKGNFPGRFSGRQFSNSRSEMNVSTLELGDSALYLCASSLGMGQGALYGYTFGSGTRLTVV.

The chain recombines TRBV9 with TRBJ1-2; 7 nucleotides line up with TRBD1. J lost 3 bases, V lost 5 bases, and 16 bases had no gene match. Germline lookup yields CDR1 SGDLS and CDR2 YYNGEE. This CDR3 spans 17 amino acids. CDR3 DNA sequence: TGTGCCAGCAGTGGCACGACCACAGGGGTTCCCTACTATGGCTACACCTTC. Its translation: CASSGTTTGVPYYGYTF.

This clone was observed a handful of times. The CDR3 here is CASSVAASGSSYEQYF. The CDR3 DNA reads as TGTGCCAGCAGCGTAGCTGCGAGCGGGAGCTCCTACGAGCAGTACTTC. This rearrangement joins TRBV9 to TRBJ2-7, with 8 bases fitting TRBD2. Trimming took 0 bases from V and 0 from J; bases not matched to a gene: 5. The CDR3 contains 16 residues. Germline V gives CDR1 SGDLS, CDR2 YYNGEE.

The J gene is TRBJ2-7, the V gene TRBV5-1; 9 nucleotides agree with TRBD1. This CDR3 contains 13 residues. The germline CDR1 and CDR2 sequences are SGHRS and YFSETQ. Trimming removed 6 bases from V and 4 bases from J; junction bases left unmatched: 5. CDR3 sequence reads: CASKLGQGYEQYF. The CDR3 DNA sequence: TGCGCCAGCAAGCTGGGACAGGGTTACGAGCAGTACTTC.

CDR3 DNA sequence: TGTGCCAGCAGCCCCGGACAGGGGGTCTACGAGCAGTACTTC. Its translation is CASSPGQGVYEQYF. The chain uses TRBV7-2 and TRBJ2-7; 10 positions agree with TRBD1. The length of the CDR3 is 14 residues. Per germline, CDR1 SGHTA and CDR2 FQGNSA. Trimming took 5 bases from V and 3 from J; bases not matched to a gene: 4. The full variable domain, rest sourced from reference TRBV7-2 and TRBJ2-7, is GAGVSQSPSNKVTEKGKDVELRCDPISGHTALYWYRQSLGQGLEFLIYFQGNSAPDKSGLPSDRFSAERTGGSVSTLTIQRTQQEDSAVYLCASSPGQGVYEQYFGPGTRLTVT.

This chain connects TRBV28 to TRBJ2-7; possible D gene TRBD2, 5 bases. CDR1 is MDHEN, CDR2 SYDVKM, per germline. The V end lost 5 bases, the J end lost 6 bases, and 17 bases lay between the germline ends. This CDR3 comprises 14 residues. Written as DNA, the CDR3 is TGTGCCAGCAGTGGACCGGGGTATCGTTCCGAGCAGTACTTC. This translates into CASSGPGYRSEQYF.